This TCR beta chain comes out of a study of blood T cells in healthy people across ages. A J-beta primer mix and a sample-barcoded 5' primer were used in a second PCR of about 7 to 12 cycles. TCRdb reprocessed the 5' RACE reads with MiXCR, giving one entry per CDR3 protein. The data hold 950,000 to 1,200,000 distinct CDR3 sequences, with 30% to 40% observed a single time. CDR3 length: 14 amino acids. The germline V gene encodes CDR1 SGHRS and CDR2 YFSETQ. The germline V and J ends were trimmed by 4 bases and 4 bases, with 13 bases remaining between them. This chain joins TRBV5-1 and TRBJ2-3, with a weak D call TRBD2 (5 bases). The specimen sequenced was blood. This receptor was identified in a man in his late teens or twenties in good health. This CDR3 reads CASSVGVSPDTQYF. Written as DNA, the CDR3 is TGCGCCAGCAGCGTCGGGGTGTCCCCAGATACGCAGTATTTT.